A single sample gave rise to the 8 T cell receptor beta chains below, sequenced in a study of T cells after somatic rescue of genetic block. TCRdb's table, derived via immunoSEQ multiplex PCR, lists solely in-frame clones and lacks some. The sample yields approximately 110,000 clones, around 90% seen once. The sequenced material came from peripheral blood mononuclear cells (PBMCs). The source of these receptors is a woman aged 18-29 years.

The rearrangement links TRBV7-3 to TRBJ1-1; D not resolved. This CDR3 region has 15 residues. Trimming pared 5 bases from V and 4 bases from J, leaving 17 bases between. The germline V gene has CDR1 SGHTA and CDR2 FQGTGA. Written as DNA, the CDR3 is TGTGCCAGCAGCCCCCCCGATTCGAGGCCCACTGAAGCTTTCTTT. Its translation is CASSPPDSRPTEAFF.

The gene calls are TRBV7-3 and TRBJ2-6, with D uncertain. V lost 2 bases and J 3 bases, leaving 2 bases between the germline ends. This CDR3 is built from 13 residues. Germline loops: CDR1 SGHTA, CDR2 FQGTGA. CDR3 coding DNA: TGTGCCAGCAGCTTAGATGGGGCCAACGTCCTGACTTTC. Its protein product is CASSLDGANVLTF.

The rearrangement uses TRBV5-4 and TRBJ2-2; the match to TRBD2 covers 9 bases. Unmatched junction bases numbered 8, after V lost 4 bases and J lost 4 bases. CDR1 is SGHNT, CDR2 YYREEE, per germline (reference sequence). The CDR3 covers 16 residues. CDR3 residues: CASSPIAGGPTGELFF. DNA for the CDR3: TGTGCCAGCAGCCCTATCGCGGGGGGGCCCACCGGGGAGCTGTTTTTT.

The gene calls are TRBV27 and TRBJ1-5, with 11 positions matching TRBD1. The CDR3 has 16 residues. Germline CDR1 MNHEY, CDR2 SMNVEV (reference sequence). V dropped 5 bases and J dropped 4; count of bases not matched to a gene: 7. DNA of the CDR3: TGTGCCAGCAGTCCATGGACAGGGGGCGGTAATCAGCCCCAGCATTTT. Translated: CASSPWTGGGNQPQHF.

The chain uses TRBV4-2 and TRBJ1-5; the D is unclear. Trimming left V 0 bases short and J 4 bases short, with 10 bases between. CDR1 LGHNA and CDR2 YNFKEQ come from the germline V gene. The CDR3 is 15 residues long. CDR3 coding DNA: TGTGCCAGCAGCCAAGATCCCCAAGGGAATCAGCCCCAGCATTTT. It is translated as CASSQDPQGNQPQHF.

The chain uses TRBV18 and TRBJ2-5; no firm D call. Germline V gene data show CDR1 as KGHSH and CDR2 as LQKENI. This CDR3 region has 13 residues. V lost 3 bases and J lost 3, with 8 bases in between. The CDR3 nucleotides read TGTGCCAGCTCACCCCGAGTAAAAGAGACCCAGTACTTC. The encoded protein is CASSPRVKETQYF.

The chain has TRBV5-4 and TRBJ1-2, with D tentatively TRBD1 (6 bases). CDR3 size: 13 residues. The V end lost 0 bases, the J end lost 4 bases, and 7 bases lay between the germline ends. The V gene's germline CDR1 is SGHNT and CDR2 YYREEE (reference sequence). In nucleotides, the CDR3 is TGTGCCAGCAGCTTGGAACAGGGCTATGGCTACACCTTC. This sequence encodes CASSLEQGYGYTF.

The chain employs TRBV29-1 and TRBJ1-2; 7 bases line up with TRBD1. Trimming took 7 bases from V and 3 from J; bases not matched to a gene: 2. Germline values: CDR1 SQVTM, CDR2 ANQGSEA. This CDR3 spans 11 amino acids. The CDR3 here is CSGTGDYGYTF. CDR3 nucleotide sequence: TGCAGCGGGACAGGAGACTATGGCTACACCTTC.